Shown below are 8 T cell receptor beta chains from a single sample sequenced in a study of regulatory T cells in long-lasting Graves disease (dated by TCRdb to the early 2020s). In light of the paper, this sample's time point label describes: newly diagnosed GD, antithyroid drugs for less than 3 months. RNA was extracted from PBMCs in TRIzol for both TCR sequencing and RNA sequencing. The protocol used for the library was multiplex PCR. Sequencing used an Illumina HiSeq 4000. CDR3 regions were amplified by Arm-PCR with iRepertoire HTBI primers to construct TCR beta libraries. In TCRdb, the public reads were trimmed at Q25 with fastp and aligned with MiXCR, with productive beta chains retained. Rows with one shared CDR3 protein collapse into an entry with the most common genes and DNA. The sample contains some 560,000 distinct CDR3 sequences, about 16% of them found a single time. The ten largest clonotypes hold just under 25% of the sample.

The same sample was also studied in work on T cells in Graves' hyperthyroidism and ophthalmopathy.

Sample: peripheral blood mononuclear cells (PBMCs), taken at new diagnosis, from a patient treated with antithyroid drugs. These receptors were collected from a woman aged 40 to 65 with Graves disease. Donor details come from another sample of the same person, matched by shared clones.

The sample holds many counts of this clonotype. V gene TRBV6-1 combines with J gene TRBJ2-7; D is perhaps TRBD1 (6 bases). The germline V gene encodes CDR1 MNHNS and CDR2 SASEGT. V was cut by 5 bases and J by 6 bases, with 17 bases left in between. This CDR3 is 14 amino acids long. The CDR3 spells CASSNRDIWREQYF. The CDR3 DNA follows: TGTGCCAGCAGTAACCGGGACATCTGGCGCGAGCAGTACTTC.

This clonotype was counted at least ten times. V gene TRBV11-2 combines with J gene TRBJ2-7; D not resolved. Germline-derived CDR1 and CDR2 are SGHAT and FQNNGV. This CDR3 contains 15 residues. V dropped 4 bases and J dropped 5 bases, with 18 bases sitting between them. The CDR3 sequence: CASSSGPGPGNEQYF. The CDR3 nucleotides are TGTGCCAGCAGCTCGGGCCCGGGTCCGGGTAACGAGCAGTACTTC. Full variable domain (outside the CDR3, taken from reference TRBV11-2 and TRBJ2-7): EAGVAQSPRYKIIEKRQSVAFWCNPISGHATLYWYQQILGQGPKLLIQFQNNGVVDDSQLPKDRFSAERLKGVDSTLKIQPAKLEDSAVYLCASSSGPGPGNEQYFGPGTRLTVT.

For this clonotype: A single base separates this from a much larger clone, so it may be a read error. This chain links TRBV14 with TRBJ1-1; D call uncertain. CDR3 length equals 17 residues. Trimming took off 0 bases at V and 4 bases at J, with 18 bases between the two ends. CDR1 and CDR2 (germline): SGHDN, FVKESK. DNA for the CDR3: TGTGCCAGCAGCCAAGATCTCCACGGGGTGTGGGCCACTGAAGCTTTCTTT. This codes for CASSQDLHGVWATEAFF.

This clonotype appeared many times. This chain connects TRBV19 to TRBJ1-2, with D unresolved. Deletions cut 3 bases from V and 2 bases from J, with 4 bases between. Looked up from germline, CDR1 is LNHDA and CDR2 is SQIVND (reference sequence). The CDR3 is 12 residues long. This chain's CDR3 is CASSIPNYGYTF. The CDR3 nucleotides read TGTGCCAGTAGTATCCCCAACTATGGCTACACCTTC.

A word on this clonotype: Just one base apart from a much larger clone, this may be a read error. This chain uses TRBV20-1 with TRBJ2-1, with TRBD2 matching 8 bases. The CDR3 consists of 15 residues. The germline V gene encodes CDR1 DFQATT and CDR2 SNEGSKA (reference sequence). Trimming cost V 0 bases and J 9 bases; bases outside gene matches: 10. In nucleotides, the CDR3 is TGCAGTGCTAGAGATCGAGCGGGGGTAGGGGGTGAGCAGTTCTTC. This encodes CSARDRAGVGGEQFF.

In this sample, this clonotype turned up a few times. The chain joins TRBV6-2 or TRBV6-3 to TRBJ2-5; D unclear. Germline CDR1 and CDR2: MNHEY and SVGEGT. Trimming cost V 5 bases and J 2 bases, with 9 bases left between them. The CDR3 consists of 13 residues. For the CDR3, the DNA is TGTGCCAGCAGTCGTTCGGGTCAAGAGACCCAGTACTTC. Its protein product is CASSRSGQETQYF.

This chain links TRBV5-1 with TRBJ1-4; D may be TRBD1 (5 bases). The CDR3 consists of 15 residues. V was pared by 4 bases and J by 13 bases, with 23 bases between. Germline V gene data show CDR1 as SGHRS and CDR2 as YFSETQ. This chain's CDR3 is CASSALLGDGGGLFF. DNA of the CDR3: TGCGCCAGCAGCGCCCTTTTAGGCGACGGGGGGGGACTGTTTTTT. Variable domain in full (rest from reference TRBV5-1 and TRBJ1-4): KAGVTQTPRYLIKTRGQQVTLSCSPISGHRSVSWYQQTPGQGLQFLFEYFSETQRNKGNFPGRFSGRQFSNSRSEMNVSTLELGDSALYLCASSALLGDGGGLFFGSGTQLSVL.

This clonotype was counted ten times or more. In DNA form, the CDR3 reads TGCAGTGCCCAAGTCGGAGGGAACACCGGGGAGCTGTTTTTT. Translating gives CSAQVGGNTGELFF. This chain uses TRBV20-1 with TRBJ2-2, with D tentatively TRBD2 (5 bases). Germline assignment: CDR1 DFQATT and CDR2 SNEGSKA (reference sequence). This CDR3 is 14 amino acids long. Trimming removed 6 bases at V and 1 base at J, with 12 bases between.